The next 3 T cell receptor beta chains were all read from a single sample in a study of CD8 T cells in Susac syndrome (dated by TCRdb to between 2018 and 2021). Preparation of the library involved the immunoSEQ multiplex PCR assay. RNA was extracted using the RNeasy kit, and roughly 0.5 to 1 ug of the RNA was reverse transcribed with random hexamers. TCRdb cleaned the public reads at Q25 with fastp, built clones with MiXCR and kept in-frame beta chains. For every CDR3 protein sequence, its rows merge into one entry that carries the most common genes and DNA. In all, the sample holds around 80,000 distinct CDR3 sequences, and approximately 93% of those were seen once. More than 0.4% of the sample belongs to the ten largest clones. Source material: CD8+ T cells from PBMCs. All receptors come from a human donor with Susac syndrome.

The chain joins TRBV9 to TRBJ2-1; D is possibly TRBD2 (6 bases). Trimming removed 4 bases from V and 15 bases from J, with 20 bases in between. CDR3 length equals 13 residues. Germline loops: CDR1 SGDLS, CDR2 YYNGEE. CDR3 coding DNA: TGTGCCAGCAGCCCCTCCGGAGGGACCCTGGGGTTCTTC. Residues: CASSPSGGTLGFF.

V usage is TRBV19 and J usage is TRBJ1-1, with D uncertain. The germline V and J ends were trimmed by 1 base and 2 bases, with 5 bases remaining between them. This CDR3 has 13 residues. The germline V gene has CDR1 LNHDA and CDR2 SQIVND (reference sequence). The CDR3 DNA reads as TGTGCCAGTAGTATAGGAGAAAACACTGAAGCTTTCTTT. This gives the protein CASSIGENTEAFF.

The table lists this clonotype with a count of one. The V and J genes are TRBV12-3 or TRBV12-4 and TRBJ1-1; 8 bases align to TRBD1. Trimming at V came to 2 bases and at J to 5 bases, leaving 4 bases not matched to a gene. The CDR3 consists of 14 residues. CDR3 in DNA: TGTGCCAGCAGTTTAATACAGGGGGGAACTGAAGCTTTCTTT. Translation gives CASSLIQGGTEAFF.